This entry lists 30 T cell receptor beta chains sequenced from one sample in a study of blood T cell repertoires in COVID-19. The repertoire was sequenced with immunoSEQ multiplex PCR; TCRdb's copy has only in-frame clones and lacks some. The table lists more than 110,000 clones, approximately 84% of them singletons. The sequencing input was PBMCs or T cells enriched from blood (not recorded which). These receptors all come from a woman aged 18-29 years who had been exposed to COVID-19.

Here the CDR3 DNA reads TGTGCCAGTAAAGAGACCCAGTACTTC. This encodes CASKETQYF. The genes are TRBV6-4 and TRBJ2-5; D is unclear. Germline V gene sequence: CDR1 MRHNA, CDR2 SNTAGT. The CDR3 totals 9 residues. Trimming took 9 bases from V and 3 from J, leaving 2 bases between them.

CDR3: CASSIIQGPTEAFF. The CDR3 coding sequence is TGTGCCAGTAGTATAATACAGGGGCCCACTGAAGCTTTCTTT. This chain connects TRBV19 to TRBJ1-1; 7 bases line up with TRBD1. V gave up 2 bases and J gave up 4 bases; unmatched junction bases: 4. The V gene's germline CDR1 is LNHDA and CDR2 SQIVND (reference sequence). The CDR3 consists of 14 residues.

V is TRBV6-1 and J is TRBJ2-3; weak D call: TRBD1 (5 bases). There are 15 residues in the CDR3. The germline CDR1 and CDR2 sequences are MNHNS and SASEGT. Trimming cost V 3 bases and J 0 bases, with 10 bases left between them. CDR3 DNA sequence: TGTGCCAGCAGTGAGGACATAGCTAGCACAGATACGCAGTATTTT. Translated, it gives CASSEDIASTDTQYF.

The CDR3: CASSFAIYNEQFF. The CDR3 bases are TGTGCCAGCAGTTTCGCTATCTACAATGAGCAGTTCTTC. This rearrangement joins TRBV27 to TRBJ2-1; the D is unclear. Germline loops: CDR1 MNHEY, CDR2 SMNVEV (reference sequence). The CDR3 totals 13 residues. Trimming cost V 3 bases and J 3 bases, with 6 bases left between them.

The chain uses TRBV6-5 and TRBJ1-6; no clear D gene. V shed 4 bases and J shed 0 bases, with 7 bases lying between them. Germline lookup yields CDR1 MNHEY and CDR2 SVGAGI. This CDR3 region has 15 residues. The CDR3 DNA follows: TGTGCCAGCAGTTTGACAAACTCCTATAATTCACCCCTCCACTTT. Translation gives CASSLTNSYNSPLHF.

The CDR3 here is CASTLGGNGEKLFF. The CDR3 coding sequence is TGTGCCAGCACCCTGGGGGGGAACGGTGAAAAACTGTTTTTT. The V gene is TRBV28, the J gene TRBJ1-4; D perhaps matches TRBD1 (5 bases). CDR3 length equals 14 residues. Per germline, CDR1 MDHEN and CDR2 SYDVKM. V lost 7 bases and J lost 7, with 16 bases in between.

The J gene is TRBJ1-3, the V gene TRBV5-1; D unresolved. V dropped 2 bases and J dropped 4 bases, with 7 bases sitting between them. Germline-derived CDR1 and CDR2 are SGHRS and YFSETQ. The CDR3 runs 13 residues. The CDR3 loop reads CASSFEGGNTIYF. In nucleotides, the CDR3 is TGCGCCAGCAGCTTCGAGGGAGGAAACACCATATATTTT.

The chain has TRBV19 and TRBJ1-6; D uncertain. Trimming removed 3 bases at V and 6 bases at J, with 3 bases between. The length of the CDR3 is 12 residues. Germline values: CDR1 LNHDA, CDR2 SQIVND (reference sequence). The chain's CDR3 is CASSIGNSPLHF. Written as DNA, the CDR3 is TGTGCCAGTAGTATCGGTAATTCACCCCTCCACTTT. Full variable domain (remainder filled in from reference TRBV19 and TRBJ1-6): DGGITQSPKYLFRKEGQNVTLSCEQNLNHDAMYWYRQDPGQGLRLIYYSQIVNDFQKGDIAEGYSVSREKKESFPLTVTSAQKNPTAFYLCASSIGNSPLHFGNGTRLTVT.

V gene TRBV15 combines with J gene TRBJ1-2, with D possibly matching TRBD1 (5 bases). The germline V gene encodes CDR1 LNHNV and CDR2 YYDKDF (reference sequence). Trimming shortened V by 4 bases and J by 3 bases, and 6 bases separated the two germline ends. This CDR3 is built from 12 residues. DNA of the CDR3: TGTGCCACCAGCACCAGGGACTATGGCTACACCTTC. Its translation: CATSTRDYGYTF. Drawing the rest from reference TRBV15 and TRBJ1-2, the complete variable domain is DAMVIQNPRYQVTQFGKPVTLSCSQTLNHNVMYWYQQKSSQAPKLLFHYYDKDFNNEADTPDNFQSRRPNTSFCFLDIRSPGLGDTAMYLCATSTRDYGYTFGSGTRLTVV.

V is TRBV7-9 and J is TRBJ2-7; 11 bases are a match to TRBD2. Germline V gives CDR1 SEHNR, CDR2 FQNEAQ (reference sequence). This CDR3 comprises 15 residues. V lost 6 bases, J lost 12 bases, and 16 bases stayed unmatched. In nucleotides, the CDR3 is TGTGCCAGCAGTCGCGGCGGGACTAGCGGTAGAAAGGCGTACTTC. This translates into CASSRGGTSGRKAYF.

This clone was seen more than once but under ten times. The J gene is TRBJ2-1, the V gene TRBV21-1; the table names TRBD2, a call not compared with the DNA. TRBV21-1 is given as a pseudogene. The CDR3 loop spans 16 amino acids. The CDR3 sequence: CASSKKVGGAYNEQFF. The CDR3 DNA reads TGTGCCAGCAGCAAAAAGGTGGGAGGGGCGTACAATGAGCAGTTCTTC.

The chain carries TRBV6-2 or TRBV6-3 and TRBJ1-1, with 7 bases matching TRBD1. Germline V lookup: CDR1 MNHEY, CDR2 SVGEGT. The CDR3 is made up of 14 amino acids. V lost 5 bases and J lost 1; bases outside the gene matches: 4. CDR3 in DNA: TGTGCCAGCAGTCCGTGGACAGGGAACACTGAAGCTTTCTTT. Its protein product is CASSPWTGNTEAFF.

The chain is built from TRBV4-3 and TRBJ2-1, with 8 bases fitting TRBD2. The CDR3 has 15 amino acids. V trimming: 4 bases; J trimming: 5 bases; junction bases outside the gene matches: 7. Germline V gene lookup returns CDR1 LGHNA and CDR2 YSLEER. The CDR3 nucleotides are TGCGCCAGCAGCCGGACTAGCTATAATAACAATGAGCAGTTCTTC. It encodes CASSRTSYNNNEQFF.

This CDR3 is CASSRRQGLNTEAFF. CDR3 nucleotide sequence: TGTGCCAGCAGCAGACGACAGGGCTTGAACACTGAAGCTTTCTTT. This rearrangement joins TRBV7-9 to TRBJ1-1, with TRBD1 matching over 7 bases. The germline V gene encodes CDR1 SEHNR and CDR2 FQNEAQ (reference sequence). With 5 bases clipped from V and 0 bases from J, the junction kept 6 bases outside the gene matches. The CDR3 covers 15 residues.

The chain is built from TRBV30 and TRBJ2-1; no reliable D call. The CDR3 extends over 14 amino acids. The V end lost 2 bases, the J end lost 1 base, and 9 bases lay between the germline ends. Germline CDR1 and CDR2: GTSNPN and SVGIG (reference sequence). As DNA, the CDR3 is TGTGCCTGGAGTCCTAAAAAGTCCTACAATGAGCAGTTCTTC. This codes for CAWSPKKSYNEQFF.

V usage is TRBV16 and J usage is TRBJ2-1, with TRBD1 identical over 7 bases. The trim removed 4 bases at V and 9 bases at J, leaving 6 bases unmatched. The CDR3 covers 13 residues. Germline V gives CDR1 KGHSY, CDR2 FQNENV. CDR3 loop: CASSPDRAVEQFF. Written as DNA, the CDR3 is TGTGCCAGCAGCCCAGACAGGGCAGTTGAGCAGTTCTTC.

This clone was detected only a few times. The chain joins TRBV12-3 or TRBV12-4 to TRBJ1-1; D unresolved. The CDR3 length is 11 residues. V was cut by 5 bases and J by 10 bases, with 11 bases left in between. The CDR3 bases are TGTGCCAGCAGTCGGACTTCTCGAGCTTTCTTT. Protein product: CASSRTSRAFF.

The chain is built from TRBV28 and TRBJ1-2; 7 bases are shared with TRBD1. Germline trimming cut 5 bases from V and 4 bases from J; bases unmatched to any gene: 7. This CDR3 is built from 14 residues. Germline V gives CDR1 MDHEN, CDR2 SYDVKM. The CDR3 protein is CASSPDRALYGYTF. The CDR3 coding sequence is TGTGCCAGCAGTCCCGACAGGGCCCTCTATGGCTACACCTTC.

The chain links TRBV5-8 to TRBJ2-3; 7 bases fit TRBD2. The CDR3 covers 15 residues. Germline lookup yields CDR1 SGHTS and CDR2 YDEGEE. The V gene end was trimmed by 4 bases and the J gene end by 2 bases; junction bases not matched to a gene: 7. The CDR3 nucleotides are TGTGCCAGCAGCCTCTGGAGCGGGACCACAGATACGCAGTATTTT. Its translation: CASSLWSGTTDTQYF.

The chain carries TRBV11-2 and TRBJ1-6; tentative D call: TRBD1 (6 bases). In germline, CDR1 is SGHAT, CDR2 FQNNGV. The CDR3 sequence is 18 residues long. Trimming shortened V by 1 base and J by 0 bases, and 13 bases separated the two germline ends. The CDR3 loop is CASSLAGAGVSYNSPLHF. CDR3 nucleotide sequence: TGTGCCAGCAGCTTAGCCGGGGCAGGGGTCTCCTATAATTCACCCCTCCACTTT.

This chain uses TRBV27 with TRBJ1-5; 7 bases are a match to TRBD1. The CDR3 length is 15 residues. Germline trimming cut 6 bases from V and 4 bases from J; bases unmatched to any gene: 9. The germline V gene encodes CDR1 MNHEY and CDR2 SMNVEV (reference sequence). CDR3 loop: CASSQQGLSNQPQHF. The CDR3, as DNA: TGTGCCAGCAGCCAACAGGGGTTGAGTAATCAGCCCCAGCATTTT.

This sequence joins TRBV10-3 and TRBJ2-1, with 9 bases identical to TRBD2. The CDR3 has 15 amino acids. The V gene end was trimmed by 3 bases and the J gene end by 9 bases; junction bases not matched to a gene: 9. Germline V gene data show CDR1 as ENHRY and CDR2 as SYGVKD. The CDR3: CAISDGGRAEVEQFF. The CDR3 nucleotides read TGTGCCATCAGTGACGGCGGGAGGGCCGAGGTTGAGCAGTTCTTC.

For the CDR3, the DNA is TGTGCCAGCAGCTTAGGCCCAGCGGGAAGCTCCTACAATGAGCAGTTCTTC. Amino acids: CASSLGPAGSSYNEQFF. This sequence joins TRBV7-6 and TRBJ2-1, with TRBD2 matching 7 bases. Trimming cost V 1 base and J 0 bases; bases outside gene matches: 6. This CDR3 has 17 residues. The germline V gene encodes CDR1 SGHVS and CDR2 FNYEAQ. Variable domain in full (rest from reference TRBV7-6 and TRBJ2-1): GAGVSQSPRYKVTKRGQDVALRCDPISGHVSLYWYRQALGQGPEFLTYFNYEAQQDKSGLPNDRFSAERPEGSISTLTIQRTEQRDSAMYRCASSLGPAGSSYNEQFFGPGTRLTVL.

This chain uses TRBV28 with TRBJ1-2; 10 bases agree with TRBD1. CDR1 is MDHEN and CDR2 is SYDVKM in the germline V gene. After removal of 4 bases from V and 3 bases from J, the junction contained 8 bases not matched to a gene. This CDR3 has 16 residues. The CDR3 region is CASSSGGTGAHYGYTF. The CDR3 region has the DNA TGTGCCAGCAGTTCCGGCGGGACAGGGGCGCACTATGGCTACACCTTC.

The chain has TRBV5-4 and TRBJ1-2; 8 nucleotides agree with TRBD1. This CDR3 region has 14 residues. J was trimmed by 4 bases and V by 2 bases; bases with no gene match: 4. Germline V gene lookup returns CDR1 SGHNT and CDR2 YYREEE (reference sequence). CDR3 loop: CASSFTDRGYGYTF. The CDR3 DNA sequence: TGTGCCAGCAGCTTTACCGACAGGGGCTATGGCTACACCTTC.

The J gene is TRBJ1-2, the V gene TRBV9; 7 positions match TRBD1. The germline gives CDR1 SGDLS, CDR2 YYNGEE. V lost 3 bases, J lost 2 bases, and 4 bases stayed unmatched. The CDR3 sequence is 14 residues long. CDR3 sequence: CASSATGQNYGYTF. As DNA, the CDR3 is TGTGCCAGCAGCGCTACGGGACAGAACTATGGCTACACCTTC.

The chain links TRBV18 to TRBJ1-1; D may be TRBD1 (6 bases). Germline CDR1 is KGHSH and CDR2 is LQKENI. CDR3 length: 14 amino acids. Trimming took off 2 bases at V and 1 base at J, with 8 bases between the two ends. The CDR3 is CASSPGTTNTEAFF. CDR3 DNA sequence: TGTGCCAGCTCACCAGGGACAACGAACACTGAAGCTTTCTTT.

This clone was observed a single time. The chain joins TRBV29-1 to TRBJ2-1; TRBD1 aligns across 7 bases. V lost 8 bases to trimming and J lost 4 bases; unmatched junction nucleotides: 11. The CDR3 totals 14 residues. Germline V gene lookup returns CDR1 SQVTM and CDR2 ANQGSEA. The CDR3 sequence: CSPYAGTAYNEQFF. In DNA form, the CDR3 reads TGCAGCCCCTACGCCGGGACAGCTTACAATGAGCAGTTCTTC.

This chain connects TRBV5-1 to TRBJ2-3; no definite D call. Trimming pared 1 base from V and 0 bases from J, leaving 9 bases between. CDR1 and CDR2 (germline): SGHRS, YFSETQ. The CDR3 runs to 15 residues. The CDR3 protein is CASSLQIPSTDTQYF. The CDR3 nucleotides are TGCGCCAGCAGCTTGCAGATACCTAGCACAGATACGCAGTATTTT.

The rearrangement uses TRBV6-1 and TRBJ2-3, with 9 bases aligning to TRBD1. Looked up from germline, CDR1 is MNHNS and CDR2 is SASEGT. Trimming at V came to 0 bases and at J to 5 bases, leaving 3 bases not matched to a gene. The CDR3 is made up of 15 amino acids. The CDR3 sequence: CASSEATGGVDTQYF. CDR3 bases: TGTGCCAGCAGTGAAGCGACAGGGGGAGTAGATACGCAGTATTTT.